This TCR beta chain is from a study of blood T cells in healthy people across ages. This CDR3 spans 13 amino acids. V was cut by 8 bases and J by 7 bases, with 12 bases left in between. In germline, CDR1 is MDHEN, CDR2 SYDVKM. Overall study findings and caveats: Expanded clonotype shifts may have been confounded, as the donors had an unknown CMV status.

Turning to this clonotype: Its antigen is as yet unknown.

A sample-barcoded 5' primer and a J-beta primer mix were used in a second PCR of roughly 7 to 11 cycles. Every molecule of cDNA carried a tag from a template-switch adaptor with 12 random nucleotides. Each CDR3 protein is one row after TCRdb ran MiXCR on the 5' RACE reads. This repertoire shows roughly 1,300,000 distinct CDR3 sequences, roughly 60% found once; its top ten account for 6.5% to 8.5%. The V gene is TRBV28, the J gene TRBJ1-6, with unresolved D. Sequenced sample: blood. The sequence was collected from a man between 18 and 35 years old in good health. The CDR3 sequence is CASLEGGNSPLHF. CDR3 nucleotide sequence: TGTGCCAGCTTGGAGGGAGGAAATTCACCCCTCCACTTT.